One TCR beta chain is described in this entry. Unique molecular identifiers were built into the TCRbeta library. TCRdb called the PCR reads again in MiXCR, with one record for every CDR3 protein. Counted here are some 500,000 distinct CDR3 sequences, less than 35% occurring once; the ten biggest clones make up under 3%. V lost 4 bases and J lost 6, with 10 bases in between. Germline CDR1 is SGHDT and CDR2 is YYEEEE. The CDR3 is 12 residues long. The data are from a study of T-cell reconstitution after alpha-beta-depleted transplantation in children. The rearrangement joins TRBV5-6 to TRBJ1-1; D is unclear. The source is a human donor who donated a stem cell graft to a child with aplastic anemia. The sequences come from PBMCs from the stem cell graft donor, collected from the stem cell graft. The CDR3 spells CASSLGFAEAFF. Here the CDR3 DNA reads TGTGCCAGCAGCCTGGGTTTTGCTGAAGCTTTCTTT.